This T cell receptor (beta chain) came from a study of cytomegalovirus exposure and HLA in healthy donors. General study results and limits: Common viral pathogens seemed to be connected with several of the most significant clusters, according to a later analysis. It was only CMV serostatus that was available as immune exposure information.

A few counts support this clone. Its antigen is still unknown. Germline V CDR1 and CDR2: KGHSH, LQKENI. The germline V and J ends were trimmed by 0 bases and 6 bases, with 17 bases remaining between them. This CDR3 is built from 16 residues. The PCR employed 60 Vbeta primers together with 13 Jbeta primers. Clones were sequenced by immunoSEQ multiplex PCR, and TCRdb holds only the in-frame ones, with some missing. This table has about 78,000 clones, nearly 80% appearing once. The TCR originated in a woman aged 45-65 years in good health and CMV-seropositive. Sequencing was performed on PBMCs. The genes are TRBV18 and TRBJ1-2; tentatively, D is TRBD1 (6 bases). The CDR3 nucleotides read TGTGCCAGCTCACCACCAGCCCTAACGCAGGGGCATGGCTACACCTTC. It is translated as CASSPPALTQGHGYTF.